This T cell receptor (beta chain) emerged from a study of cytomegalovirus exposure and HLA in healthy donors. Study conclusions and caveats: TCR clusters originating in the first cohort tended to co-occur in the 120 validation repertoires, according to a later analysis.

Measured with immunoSEQ multiplex PCR; TCRdb has only the in-frame clones, and not every one. In the table there are about 130,000 clones, approximately 80% of which are singletons. The CDR3 is made up of 12 amino acids. Germline CDR1 is SNHLY and CDR2 is FYNNEI. With 6 bases removed from V and 5 bases from J, the gap between germline ends came to 10 bases. Regarding this clone: Its matching antigen is unknown.

The material sequenced was PBMCs. The sequence derives from a man in his thirties or forties in good health and CMV-seropositive. V is TRBV2 and J is TRBJ1-1; possible D gene TRBD1, 5 bases. Here the CDR3 reads CASSGGGTEAFF. CDR3 nucleotides: TGTGCCAGCAGCGGGGGGGGTACTGAAGCTTTCTTT.